The 24 T cell receptor beta chains reported below all come from one sample, sequenced in a study of Graves' ophthalmopathy and Graves' hyperthyroidism. RNA transcripts yielded amplified TCR beta CDR3 regions. The workflow started with a first-round RT-PCR run with HTBI primers and then moved on to a second-round multiplex PCR. MiXCR was run by TCRdb on the multiplex PCR reads, yielding one entry per CDR3 protein. The sample contains about 1.1 million distinct CDR3 sequences, about two fifths of which appear only once. The specimen sequenced was peripheral blood or thyroid tissue (not recorded which). These receptor sequences come from an adult man with Graves' hyperthyroidism.

The rearrangement links TRBV7-8 to TRBJ2-2; 9 nucleotides match TRBD1. The ends lost 7 bases at V and 6 bases at J; junction bases unmatched: 9. This CDR3 is 15 amino acids long. Germline values: CDR1 SGHVS, CDR2 FQNEAQ. The CDR3 nucleotides read TGTGCCAGCACCGTCGGGGACAGGGTATCCGGGGAGCTGTTTTTT. Its protein product is CASTVGDRVSGELFF.

In this sample, this clonotype turned up many times. V and J are TRBV15 and TRBJ2-6; D remains ambiguous. Germline CDR1 and CDR2: LNHNV and YYDKDF (reference sequence). The CDR3 length is 14 residues. V was cut by 9 bases and J by 2 bases, with 11 bases left in between. Written as DNA, the CDR3 is TGTGCCACAGGTAATCTCCCTGGGGCCAACGTCCTGACTTTC. Protein: CATGNLPGANVLTF.

This clonotype was detected a few times. This rearrangement joins TRBV12-3 or TRBV12-4 to TRBJ2-6; no clear D gene. This CDR3 spans 16 amino acids. Trimming removed 3 bases from V and 0 bases from J, with 9 bases in between. The CDR3 is CASSFPRNSGANVLTF. The CDR3 DNA follows: TGTGCCAGCAGTTTTCCCCGCAACTCTGGGGCCAACGTCCTGACTTTC.

This clonotype was seen only a few times. This rearrangement joins TRBV4-2 to TRBJ1-2; TRBD1 might be the D (6 bases). Per the germline V gene, CDR1 is LGHNA and CDR2 is YNFKEQ. The V gene lost 2 bases and the J gene lost 4 bases, with 14 bases spanning the gap. The CDR3 has 15 amino acids. CDR3 in amino acids: CASSQRTQGPYGYTF. The CDR3 DNA follows: TGTGCCAGCAGCCAAAGGACGCAGGGGCCCTATGGCTACACCTTC.

This clonotype appeared many times. The chain is built from TRBV6-5 and TRBJ2-5, with TRBD2 as a possible D gene (6 bases). V was pared by 6 bases and J by 5 bases, with 13 bases between. CDR1 is MNHEY and CDR2 is SVGAGI in the germline V gene. The CDR3 runs to 13 residues. The CDR3 DNA reads TGTGCCAGCAGCCCGGGGGATGGCGAGACCCAGTACTTC. As protein: CASSPGDGETQYF.

The sample holds many counts of this clonotype. The chain recombines TRBV19 with TRBJ1-1; D is undetermined. Trimming took 10 bases from V and 5 from J, leaving 17 bases between them. This CDR3 comprises 13 residues. The germline V gene has CDR1 LNHDA and CDR2 SQIVND (reference sequence). CDR3 residues: CATKGVRVTEAFF. In nucleotides, the CDR3 is TGTGCCACTAAGGGCGTCAGAGTGACTGAAGCTTTCTTT.

Only a few counts were recorded for this clonotype. The chain employs TRBV7-9 and TRBJ1-4, with D tentatively TRBD1 (6 bases). Germline V gene lookup returns CDR1 SEHNR and CDR2 FQNEAQ (reference sequence). This CDR3 comprises 17 residues. The V end lost 5 bases, the J end lost 5 bases, and 21 bases lay between the germline ends. The CDR3 spells CASSQEGVRGPNEKLFF. As DNA, the CDR3 is TGTGCCAGCAGCCAAGAAGGCGTTCGGGGGCCCAATGAAAAACTGTTTTTT.

The table lists this clonotype with many counts. The chain links TRBV2 to TRBJ1-1, with 9 bases matching TRBD1. Germline V gene data show CDR1 as SNHLY and CDR2 as FYNNEI. The CDR3 contains 12 residues. Unmatched junction bases numbered 6, after V lost 10 bases and J lost 6 bases. The CDR3: CATRDRESEAFF. CDR3 nucleotides: TGTGCCACCCGGGACAGGGAGTCTGAAGCTTTCTTT.

This chain connects TRBV5-1 to TRBJ2-5; a possible D gene is TRBD2 (5 bases). Trimming took off 5 bases at V and 1 base at J, with 18 bases between the two ends. The length of the CDR3 is 16 residues. Germline V gene data show CDR1 as SGHRS and CDR2 as YFSETQ. The chain's CDR3 is CASSRGGSTLQETQYF. The CDR3 DNA reads as TGCGCCAGCAGTCGCGGCGGGTCGACCCTCCAAGAGACCCAGTACTTC.

Notes on this clonotype: The junction departs from germline at one end; a sequencing error may be responsible. The J gene is TRBJ1-4, the V gene TRBV11-2; tentative D call: TRBD1 (5 bases). Germline V gives CDR1 SGHAT, CDR2 FQNNGV. CDR3 length: 13 amino acids. This CDR3 is CVSSVTREEKLFF. DNA of the CDR3: TGTGTCAGCAGCGTAACCAGGGAAGAAAAACTGTTTTTT.

This rearrangement joins TRBV29-1 to TRBJ1-2, with D tentatively TRBD1 (5 bases). This CDR3 has 12 residues. Germline V CDR1 and CDR2: SQVTM, ANQGSEA. V was trimmed by 6 bases and J by 8 bases, leaving 16 bases between them. In DNA form, the CDR3 reads TGCAGCGTGTCCCTGGGTACAGGAGGCTACACCTTC. This codes for CSVSLGTGGYTF.

This chain connects TRBV25-1 to TRBJ1-2; no definite D call. The CDR3 has 16 amino acids. Trimming stripped 5 bases from V and 2 bases from J, with 18 bases between. CDR1 is MGHDK and CDR2 is SYGVNS in the germline V gene. CDR3 bases: TGTGCCAGCAGTCCCTTCCCCGGCGGTGAGAACTATGGCTACACCTTC. Its protein product is CASSPFPGGENYGYTF.

The V and J genes are TRBV9 and TRBJ1-1; 7 bases map to TRBD1. Germline V gives CDR1 SGDLS, CDR2 YYNGEE. The V gene end was trimmed by 4 bases and the J gene end by 1 base; junction bases not matched to a gene: 13. This CDR3 is built from 17 residues. The CDR3 is CASSYPGQSYRNTEAFF. The CDR3, as DNA: TGTGCCAGCAGCTACCCGGGACAGAGTTATCGGAACACTGAAGCTTTCTTT.

This clonotype showed up many times. The chain is built from TRBV6-5 and TRBJ2-2; no reliable D call. V was trimmed by 2 bases and J by 4 bases, leaving 2 bases between them. The germline gives CDR1 MNHEY, CDR2 SVGAGI. CDR3 length equals 12 residues. In DNA, the CDR3 is TGTGCCAGCAGTTACCTCACCGGGGAGCTGTTTTTT. This codes for CASSYLTGELFF.

The genes are TRBV4-3 and TRBJ1-1; 7 nucleotides match TRBD1. Germline values: CDR1 LGHNA, CDR2 YSLEER. The CDR3 runs to 13 residues. The V segment lost 4 bases and the J segment 5 bases; nucleotides outside the gene matches: 4. CDR3 sequence reads: CASSLLGQTEAFF. CDR3 in DNA: TGCGCCAGCAGCCTCCTGGGACAGACTGAAGCTTTCTTT.

DNA for the CDR3: TGTGCCAGCAGCGTAGCAGGGTTCCCTGGAAACACCATATATTTT. Its protein is CASSVAGFPGNTIYF. V is TRBV9 and J is TRBJ1-3, with a tentative D call TRBD1 (5 bases). CDR1 and CDR2 from the germline V gene are SGDLS and YYNGEE. Trimming took 0 bases from V and 2 from J, leaving 9 bases between them. CDR3 size: 15 residues. Based on the CDR3 plus reference TRBV9 and TRBJ1-3, the full variable domain is DSGVTQTPKHLITATGQRVTLRCSPRSGDLSVYWYQQSLDQGLQFLIQYYNGEERAKGNILERFSAQQFPDLHSELNLSSLELGDSALYFCASSVAGFPGNTIYFGEGSWLTVV.

This clonotype was observed a few times. Germline and junction disagree at one end, which may indicate a read error. This rearrangement joins TRBV7-2 to TRBJ2-7; 7 bases map to TRBD1. The length of the CDR3 is 16 residues. CDR1 and CDR2 from the germline V gene are SGHTA and FQGNSA. In DNA, the CDR3 is TGCGCCAGCAGCCAAGGCTTCAGGGGGTTCACCTACGAGCAGTACTTC. It specifies CASSQGFRGFTYEQYF.

The count of this clonotype is one. The rearrangement links TRBV20-1 to TRBJ2-7; possibly TRBD1 or TRBD2 for D (5 bases each). The ends were cut back, 1 base at V and 2 bases at J, with 12 bases in the middle. This CDR3 region has 14 residues. CDR1 and CDR2 (germline): DFQATT, SNEGSKA (reference sequence). DNA of the CDR3: TGCAGTGCTAGAGTCTTCGAGGGGCCCTACGAGCAGTACTTC. Its protein is CSARVFEGPYEQYF.

This rearrangement joins TRBV7-2 to TRBJ1-4; 7 positions match TRBD1. CDR3 length equals 13 residues. From germline, CDR1 is SGHTA and CDR2 FQGNSA. Trimming cost V 1 base and J 13 bases; bases outside gene matches: 6. The CDR3 bases are TGTGCCAGCAGCTTAGATAAGGGGGCGCGACTGTTTTTT. The encoded protein is CASSLDKGARLFF.

The chain combines TRBV29-1 with TRBJ2-5, with D possibly being TRBD1 (6 bases). With 4 bases removed from V and 5 bases from J, the gap between germline ends came to 14 bases. Germline lookup yields CDR1 SQVTM and CDR2 ANQGSEA. This CDR3 comprises 13 residues. The DNA for the CDR3 is TGCAGCGTTGGGGAGACAGGCGCGGAGACCCAGTACTTC. Translation: CSVGETGAETQYF.

This clonotype appeared a few times. V and J are TRBV6-5 and TRBJ2-2; D is possibly TRBD2 (6 bases). The CDR3 has 15 amino acids. Deletions cut 2 bases from V and 3 bases from J, with 10 bases between. CDR1 and CDR2 from the germline V gene are MNHEY and SVGAGI. This CDR3 reads CASSYGGGDTGELFF. Written as DNA, the CDR3 is TGTGCCAGCAGTTACGGGGGAGGTGACACCGGGGAGCTGTTTTTT.

In this sample, this clonotype turned up many times. The junction does not match germline at one end; this may be a read error. The V call is TRBV5-1, the J call TRBJ2-7; D is perhaps TRBD1 (5 bases). The CDR3 length is 13 residues. Germline-derived CDR1 and CDR2 are SGHRS and YFSETQ. This CDR3 reads CASSPTGTYEQYF. The CDR3 region has the DNA TGTGCCAGCAGCCCCACAGGAACCTACGAGCAGTACTTC.

This clonotype was detected a few times. V gene TRBV7-9 combines with J gene TRBJ2-2; D is possibly TRBD1 (5 bases). CDR1 and CDR2 (germline): SEHNR, FQNEAQ (reference sequence). This CDR3 region has 18 residues. V was pared by 3 bases and J by 1 base, with 18 bases between. This CDR3 reads CASSFNRYYRGNTGELFF. CDR3 nucleotide sequence: TGTGCCAGCAGCTTCAATCGATACTATAGGGGGAACACCGGGGAGCTGTTTTTT.

This clonotype was seen more than once but under ten times. The V and J genes are TRBV12-3 or TRBV12-4 and TRBJ1-5; TRBD1 might be the D (5 bases). Trimming stripped 4 bases from V and 6 bases from J, with 19 bases between. This CDR3 is built from 16 residues. In DNA, the CDR3 is TGTGCCAGCAGTTACCCCGTTCAGGGCGCAAGTCAGCCCCAGCATTTT. Translating it yields CASSYPVQGASQPQHF.